A single sample is the source of the 4 T cell receptor beta chains below, sequenced in a study of blood T cell repertoires in COVID-19. Clones were read by immunoSEQ multiplex PCR, and TCRdb kept only the in-frame ones, dropping some. This repertoire shows about 280,000 clones, about 90% found once; its top ten account for over 4%. Material for sequencing was PBMCs or T cells enriched from blood (not recorded which). These receptors were taken from a woman aged 25-40 years with acute COVID-19.

The chain joins TRBV21-1 to TRBJ2-1; the D call TRBD2 from the table was never checked on the DNA. TRBV21-1 is termed a pseudogene. The CDR3 has 24 residues. CDR3 sequence reads: CASSKAHMSWTRLAGGVQGNEQFF. CDR3 DNA: TGTGCCAGCAGCAAAGCCCACATGAGTTGGACCCGACTAGCGGGAGGGGTACAGGGCAATGAGCAGTTCTTC.

J is TRBJ1-4 and V is TRBV29-1; 11 nucleotides match TRBD1. The germline V gene encodes CDR1 SQVTM and CDR2 ANQGSEA. V lost 6 bases to trimming and J lost 7 bases; unmatched junction nucleotides: 4. The CDR3 consists of 13 residues. CDR3 sequence: CSVDGTGGEKLFF. For the CDR3, the DNA is TGCAGCGTAGACGGGACAGGGGGTGAAAAACTGTTTTTT.

This chain uses TRBV2 with TRBJ2-2; TRBD2 agrees at 13 bases. The length of the CDR3 is 17 residues. Germline V CDR1 and CDR2: SNHLY, FYNNEI. The ends lost 1 base at V and 7 bases at J; junction bases unmatched: 6. CDR3 bases: TGTGCCAGCAGTGAAGTAGGACTAGCGGGAGCGTACGGGGAGCTGTTTTTT. Translating gives CASSEVGLAGAYGELFF.

V gene TRBV6-2 or TRBV6-3 combines with J gene TRBJ1-1; TRBD1 might be the D (6 bases). Germline V gives CDR1 MNHEY, CDR2 SVGEGT. The CDR3 sequence is 16 residues long. V was clipped by 3 bases and J by 0 bases, with 14 bases between them. In DNA form, the CDR3 reads TGTGCCAGCAGTTATATAGGACAGCCCTTGAACACTGAAGCTTTCTTT. Amino acid sequence: CASSYIGQPLNTEAFF.